The rows below give T cell receptor beta chains drawn from one sample of a study of shared clonotypes between healthy human individuals. Clones were read by immunoSEQ multiplex PCR, and TCRdb kept only the in-frame ones, dropping some. The repertoire holds over 400,000 clones, with about 96% as singletons. Sequences were obtained from naive CD4+ T cells sorted from blood. Receptors originate from a woman in her thirties in good health. Each CDR3 is given without its conserved first and last residue. Fields, in order: V gene, J gene, CDR3 protein.

>TRBV5-6|TRBJ1-4
ASSLGGAGTIEKLF
>TRBV7-2|TRBJ2-7
ASSKTGYEQY
>TRBV6-5|TRBJ2-1
ASSQRDWYNEQF
>TRBV28|TRBJ1-4
ASSFRDRGHEKLF
>TRBV11-3|TRBJ2-7
ASSLSNGHQSSYEQY
>TRBV9|TRBJ2-7
ASSATGTSIGEQY
>TRBV28|TRBJ2-3
ASSPDPGLAQY
>TRBV10-3|TRBJ1-1
AISETGTTEAF
>TRBV25-1|TRBJ2-2
ASSELYSYVPGELF
>TRBV6-1|TRBJ2-7
ASSEWGLAVTYEQY
>TRBV11-2|TRBJ1-1
ASSLGTANTEAF
>TRBV28|TRBJ1-2
ASSPNPRSGAYGYT
>TRBV6-5|TRBJ1-5
ASSLDRGDQPQH
>TRBV10-3|TRBJ2-1
AITLDPGLHNEQF
>TRBV7-2|TRBJ1-1
ASSRQGMNTEAF
>TRBV11-2|TRBJ2-5
ASSFGETQY
>TRBV27|TRBJ2-7
ASSSRTRPDEQY
>TRBV7-9|TRBJ2-7
ASSLFPQGSNEQY
>TRBV7-9|TRBJ2-1
ASSLKGASGRTNEQF
>TRBV6-1|TRBJ2-2
ASSGLPDNTGELF
>TRBV27|.
ASSLQGQVGDEQY
>TRBV5-4|TRBJ2-3
ASSLLAGVTDTQY
>TRBV2|TRBJ1-2
ASSEPGQGAYGYT
>TRBV27|.
ASSLSGASGGYEQY
>TRBV2|TRBJ2-3
ASSEQGSTDTQY
>TRBV30|TRBJ2-7
AWTSLDRVGSYEQY
>TRBV6-5|TRBJ1-4
ASSPSGTAGEKLF
>TRBV19|TRBJ1-2
ASSNDRSGYGYT
>TRBV9|TRBJ2-5
ASSVAAGGIETQY
>TRBV5-1|TRBJ2-3
ASRTASTDTQY
>TRBV9|TRBJ1-3
ASSATGDSGNTIY
>TRBV7-3|TRBJ2-1
ASSTAGGSYNEQF
>TRBV19|TRBJ1-4
ASSIGQGPEKLF
>TRBV7-9|TRBJ1-1
ASSLGQGWAEAF
>TRBV6-5|.
ASSGRDRVFEQY
>TRBV5-6|TRBJ2-7
ASSLRGTWEQY
>TRBV6-5|TRBJ2-1
ASSPGLVSYNEQF
>TRBV11-2|TRBJ2-2
ASSLSDRVTGELF
>TRBV2|TRBJ2-7
ASSGSGAIYYEQY
>TRBV18|TRBJ2-5
ASSPAEETQY
>TRBV29-1|TRBJ2-1
SVDRVYSYNEQF
>TRBV5-1|TRBJ1-1
ASSLQGVNPEAF
>TRBV27|TRBJ1-6
ASTGTHNSPLH
>TRBV7-9|TRBJ1-1
ASTKLEAF
>TRBV4-2|TRBJ2-4
ASSQGGLAGSNIQY
>TRBV4-2|TRBJ2-3
ASSNTGRVRTDTQY